This T cell receptor beta chain was profiled in a study of human CD8 memory T cell subsets. Findings and limits, study-wide: Estimation by Chao1 suggested that stem-like memory T cells had more diversity than did precursor exhausted T cells.

Judged by frequency, this clonotype is medium-sized. The antigen is unknown. Negative magnetic separation enriched total CD8+ T cells. Germline-derived CDR1 and CDR2 are MDHEN and SYDVKM. The CDR3 spans 15 residues. Sequencing libraries of TCR beta were made by UMI-labeled 5' RACE. TCRdb re-analyzed the 5' RACE reads; it lists each CDR3 protein once, without DNA. The sample data list about 3,900 distinct CDR3 sequences. Sequencing used CD8+ T cells from PBMCs. This TCR was sampled from a human donor in good health. The J gene is TRBJ2-4, the V gene TRBV28; TCRdb's D call, TRBD2, is unchecked because there is no DNA. This chain's CDR3 is CASETSAPVEGIQYF.